The clone carrying this TCR beta chain has only a few counts. The data are from a study of T cells in tumors after PD-1 blockade. Germline CDR1 is SGDLS and CDR2 is YYNGEE. The CDR3 runs to 14 residues. Trimming pared 2 bases from V and 5 bases from J, leaving 8 bases between. This table comes from immunoSEQ multiplex PCR, and its TCRdb copy is limited to in-frame clones, with some not included. Of 10,000 to 15,000 clones in the sample, around 57% were seen once. The receptor comes from a human donor with cutaneous squamous cell carcinoma. Specimen: tumor tissue, collected before anti-PD-1 treatment. V usage is TRBV9 and J usage is TRBJ1-6; no firm D call. Here the CDR3 DNA reads TGTGCCAGCAGCGTCTCCAAAGATAATTCACCCCTCCACTTT. Its translation is CASSVSKDNSPLHF.